Included here is one T cell receptor (beta chain) sequence, with context. Its antigen remains unidentified. This sample is drawn from a study of OX40 agonist ivuxolimab in advanced cancers. Whole-study findings and limits: Dosing at 0.1 to 3.0 mg/kg was accompanied by clonal expansion of CD4+ and CD8+ blood T cells by week 6. In the expanded peripheral T cells, antigen specificity was never determined. Averaged across samples, CD8+ T cells carried more expanded clones than CD4+ did.

Using immunoSEQ multiplex PCR, the repertoire was profiled, and TCRdb retains in-frame clones only, with some absent. The table has roughly 60,000 clones, more than 70% seen once. Germline loops: CDR1 SGHTA, CDR2 FQGNSA. The V segment lost 2 bases and the J segment 3 bases; nucleotides outside the gene matches: 7. This CDR3 is built from 15 residues. The sample was CD4+ or CD8+ T cells sorted from blood, taken in a trial of the OX40 agonist ivuxolimab. The chain has TRBV7-2 and TRBJ2-7, with 7 nucleotides matching TRBD1. The TCR was taken from an adult with an advanced solid tumor such as melanoma, head and neck, liver or kidney cancer. DNA of the CDR3: TGTGCCAGCAGCTTATCCGGGACAGATAACTACGAGCAGTACTTC. This encodes CASSLSGTDNYEQYF.